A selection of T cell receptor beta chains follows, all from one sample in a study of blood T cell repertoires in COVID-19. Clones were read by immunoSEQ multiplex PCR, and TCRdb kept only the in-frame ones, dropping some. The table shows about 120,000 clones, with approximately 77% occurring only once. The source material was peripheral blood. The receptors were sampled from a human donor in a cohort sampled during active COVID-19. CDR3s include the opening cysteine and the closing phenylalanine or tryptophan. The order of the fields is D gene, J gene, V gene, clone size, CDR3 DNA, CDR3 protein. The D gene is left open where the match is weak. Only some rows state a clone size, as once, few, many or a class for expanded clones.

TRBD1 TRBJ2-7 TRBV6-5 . TGTGCCAGCACCACCCCCGGGACAGGGTCTTTCGAGCAGTACTTC CASTTPGTGSFEQYF
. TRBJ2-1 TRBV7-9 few TGTGCCAGCAGCTGGGAGTCCCCCTACAATGAGCAGTTCTTC CASSWESPYNEQFF
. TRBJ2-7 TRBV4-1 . TGCGCCAGCAGCCCAGAGGCGGGGGCCAATTACGAGCAGTACTTC CASSPEAGANYEQYF
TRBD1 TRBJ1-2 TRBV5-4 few TGTGCCAGCAGCTTGGCACAGGGGGCATCGAGAGATGGCTACACCTTC CASSLAQGASRDGYTF
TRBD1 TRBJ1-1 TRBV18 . TGTGCCAGCTCACTCCGACAGGGGTACACTGAAGCTTTCTTT CASSLRQGYTEAFF
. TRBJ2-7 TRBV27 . TGTGCCAGCGCCCCACCAGGGCAGTACGAGCAGTACTTC CASAPPGQYEQYF
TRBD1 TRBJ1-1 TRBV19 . TGTGCCAGTAGTCCCCCCGGACAGGGGGCGGCTGAAGCTTTCTTT CASSPPGQGAAEAFF
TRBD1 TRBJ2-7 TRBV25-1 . TGTGCCAGCAGGGGACAGTTTTCCAGCTCCTACGAGCAGTACTTC CASRGQFSSSYEQYF
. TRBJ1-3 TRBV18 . TGTGCCAGCTCACCACCGTACGGAGAGGCTCTCGGAAACACCATATATTTT CASSPPYGEALGNTIYF
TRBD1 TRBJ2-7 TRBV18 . TGTGCCAGCTCGCCAATTGGACAGGGCAACGAGCAGTACTTC CASSPIGQGNEQYF
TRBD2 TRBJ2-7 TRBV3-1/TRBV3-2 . TGTGCCAGCAGCCAAGCCCTAGCGGGAAATATGCTCTACGAGCAGTACTTC CASSQALAGNMLYEQYF
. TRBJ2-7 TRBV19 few TGTGCCAGTAGTCTGCGCGTCAAGAGGGGGTACGAGCAGTACTTC CASSLRVKRGYEQYF
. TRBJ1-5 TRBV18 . TGTGCCAGCTCCGGGACACCCGACCTTAGCAATCAGCCCCAGCATTTT CASSGTPDLSNQPQHF
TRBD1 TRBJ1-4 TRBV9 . TGTGCCAGCAGCGTGGGGACAGGGATTAATGAAAAACTGTTTTTT CASSVGTGINEKLFF
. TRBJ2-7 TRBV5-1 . TGCGCCAGCAGCTTAGGACAGTCCTACGAGCAGTACTTC CASSLGQSYEQYF
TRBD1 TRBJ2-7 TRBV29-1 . TGCAGCGTTGAAGGGGGACAGGGGAGCTCCTACGAGCAGTACTTC CSVEGGQGSSYEQYF
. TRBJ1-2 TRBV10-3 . TGTGCCATCAGCGAACCAGTCTCTAACTATGGCTACACCTTC CAISEPVSNYGYTF
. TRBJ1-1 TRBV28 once TGTGCCAGCAGTTTAGGGGGGGCGGACACTGAAGCTTTCTTT CASSLGGADTEAFF